This T cell receptor beta chain was documented in a study of T cells after yellow fever vaccination. TCRdb reanalysed the 5' RACE reads using MiXCR and keeps one entry per CDR3 protein. The sample lists about 400,000 distinct CDR3 sequences; around 10% were seen once. The CDR3 is 15 amino acids. Germline CDR1 is SSHAT and CDR2 is FNYEAQ (reference sequence). This clonotype was seen a few times. At one boundary the junction diverges from the germline segment, which might be a read error. The clonotype originates from a man between 18 and 35 years old who received the YFV17D yellow fever vaccine. The V and J genes are TRBV7-7 and TRBJ2-5; no definite D call. Source: PBMCs, taken on the day of the first yellow fever vaccination. The chain's CDR3 is CASSLVLLPQETQYF. Written as DNA, the CDR3 is TGTGCTAGCAGCTTAGTACTGCTGCCCCAAGAGACCCAGTACTTC.